A single T cell receptor (beta chain) is shown here with its context. No antigen is known for it. The germline gives CDR1 SGHTS, CDR2 YDEGEE. Germline trimming cut 3 bases from V and 1 base from J; bases unmatched to any gene: 7. This CDR3 region has 18 residues. Time point described: week 23, last vaccination. Every single dose of the vaccine, 300 ug of mutant IDH1 20-mer peptide, came with topical imiquimod. This record comes from a study of a mutant IDH1 vaccine in newly diagnosed glioma. Study as a whole: The first vaccination came 4-6 weeks after radiotherapy alone, or with temozolomide cycles.

Only in-frame clones appear in the TCRdb table, and some are missing; sequencing was by immunoSEQ multiplex PCR. The table includes about 43,000 clones, 70% to 85% detected once. This clonotype was obtained from a woman under 30 with glioma. Some clones in this sample may be carry-over from other donors' samples. This specimen consisted of PBMCs, obtained from a glioma patient whose treatment included an IDH1 peptide vaccine. This chain joins TRBV5-8 and TRBJ2-6, with 10 nucleotides matching TRBD1. CDR3 residues: CASSSRTGGPSGANVLTF. The CDR3 DNA follows: TGTGCCAGCAGCTCAAGGACAGGGGGGCCTTCTGGGGCCAACGTCCTGACTTTC.